Listed below are T cell receptor beta chains from one sample, sequenced in a study of blood T cell repertoires in COVID-19. Using immunoSEQ multiplex PCR, the repertoire was profiled, and TCRdb retains in-frame clones only, with some absent. The sample shows about 200,000 clones, 65% to 90% of them seen only once. Sequencing was carried out using peripheral blood. The source is a man in his fifties with acute or convalescent COVID-19. Both conserved end residues are trimmed from each CDR3. Each record gives: clone size, J gene, D gene, V gene, CDR3 protein. D genes are given only for firm matches. Clone size is given for some rows only: seen once, a few or many times, or a class if the clone is expanded.

size: -; J: TRBJ2-1; D: TRBD2; V: TRBV9; CDR3: ASSVAAGAYNEQF
size: -; J: TRBJ1-6; D: TRBD1; V: TRBV2; CDR3: ASSERGTGASPLH
size: -; J: TRBJ1-6; D: TRBD1; V: TRBV5-1; CDR3: ASSLGDRENSPLH
size: -; J: TRBJ1-1; D: -; V: TRBV7-6; CDR3: ASSLGAQGSTEAF
size: -; J: TRBJ2-1; D: -; V: TRBV5-1; CDR3: ASSLETAKYNEQF
size: -; J: TRBJ2-7; D: -; V: TRBV6-5; CDR3: ASSYDRIGVEQY
size: once; J: TRBJ1-1; D: -; V: TRBV7-8; CDR3: ASSLGRQAMNTEAF
size: few; J: TRBJ1-6; D: TRBD1; V: TRBV29-1; CDR3: SVGWDSYSPLH
size: -; J: TRBJ2-7; D: TRBD2; V: TRBV25-1; CDR3: ASSLAGGFYEQY
size: few; J: TRBJ1-4; D: -; V: TRBV2; CDR3: AVYAGEKLF
size: -; J: TRBJ1-1; D: -; V: TRBV19; CDR3: ASSKIQGYGTEAF
size: -; J: TRBJ1-2; D: -; V: TRBV5-4; CDR3: ASSRDLGGLGEGYT
size: -; J: TRBJ2-7; D: -; V: TRBV18; CDR3: ASSPGTRIYEQY
size: -; J: TRBJ1-2; D: -; V: TRBV5-1; CDR3: ASSPGNYGYT
size: -; J: TRBJ2-5; D: TRBD1; V: TRBV7-3; CDR3: ASSPQGTGETQY
size: once; J: TRBJ1-2; D: -; V: TRBV3-1/TRBV3-2; CDR3: ASSQTGTLGYT
size: once; J: TRBJ1-1; D: -; V: TRBV5-4; CDR3: ASSKQGTTEAF
size: -; J: TRBJ1-1; D: -; V: TRBV4-1; CDR3: ASSQSGTPDEAF
size: -; J: TRBJ1-2; D: TRBD1; V: TRBV6-5; CDR3: ASSSLGDRENYGYT
size: -; J: TRBJ1-3; D: -; V: TRBV18; CDR3: ASSQEGSGNTIY
size: -; J: TRBJ2-3; D: TRBD2; V: TRBV18; CDR3: ASSPPASGGYTDTQY
size: -; J: TRBJ1-2; D: -; V: TRBV5-4; CDR3: ASSLELRRGISYGYT
size: -; J: TRBJ1-1; D: -; V: TRBV7-3; CDR3: ASSLLGGTEAF
size: -; J: TRBJ2-5; D: -; V: TRBV5-1; CDR3: ASSLGPTGLETQY
size: -; J: TRBJ2-1; D: TRBD1; V: TRBV5-1; CDR3: ASSGTGYNEQF
size: -; J: TRBJ2-7; D: -; V: TRBV25-1; CDR3: ASSDQGSLAYEQY
size: few; J: TRBJ1-1; D: -; V: TRBV3-1/TRBV3-2; CDR3: ASTQGGGNTEAF
size: -; J: TRBJ1-2; D: -; V: TRBV6-5; CDR3: ASSYFAGNYGYT
size: -; J: TRBJ2-3; D: TRBD2; V: TRBV6-1; CDR3: ASSEGGTSGGTDTQY
size: -; J: TRBJ1-1; D: -; V: TRBV5-1; CDR3: ASRLGPNAEAF
size: -; J: TRBJ1-2; D: TRBD1; V: TRBV2; CDR3: ASRSGQGVYGYT
size: -; J: TRBJ1-4; D: TRBD1; V: TRBV30; CDR3: AWSVPIRDRGFSNEKLF
size: -; J: TRBJ1-4; D: -; V: TRBV27; CDR3: ASSSGQPGYEKLF